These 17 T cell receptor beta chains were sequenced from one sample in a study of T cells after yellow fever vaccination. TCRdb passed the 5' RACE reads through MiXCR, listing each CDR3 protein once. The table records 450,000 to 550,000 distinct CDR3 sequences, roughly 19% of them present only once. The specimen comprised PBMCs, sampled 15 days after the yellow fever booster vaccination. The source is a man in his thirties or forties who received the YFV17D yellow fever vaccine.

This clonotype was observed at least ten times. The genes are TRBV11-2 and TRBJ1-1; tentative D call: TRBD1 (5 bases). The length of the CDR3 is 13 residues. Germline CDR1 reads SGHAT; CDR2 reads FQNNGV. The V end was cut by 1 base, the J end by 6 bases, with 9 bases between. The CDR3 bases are TGTGCCAGCAGCTTAGTTACGGGGGCTGAAGCTTTCTTT. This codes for CASSLVTGAEAFF.

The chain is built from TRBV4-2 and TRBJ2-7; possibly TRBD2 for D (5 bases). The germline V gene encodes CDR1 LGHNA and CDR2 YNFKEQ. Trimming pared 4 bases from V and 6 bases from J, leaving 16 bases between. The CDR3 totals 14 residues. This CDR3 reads CASSPGRATLEQYF. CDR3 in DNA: TGTGCCAGCAGCCCTGGGCGGGCTACTCTCGAGCAGTACTTC.

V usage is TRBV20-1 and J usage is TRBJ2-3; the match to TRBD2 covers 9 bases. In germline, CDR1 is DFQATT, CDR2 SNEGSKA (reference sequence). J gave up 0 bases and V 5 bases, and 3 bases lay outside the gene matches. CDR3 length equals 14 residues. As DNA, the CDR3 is TGCAGTGCTCTGACTAGCGGAAGCACAGATACGCAGTATTTT. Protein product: CSALTSGSTDTQYF.

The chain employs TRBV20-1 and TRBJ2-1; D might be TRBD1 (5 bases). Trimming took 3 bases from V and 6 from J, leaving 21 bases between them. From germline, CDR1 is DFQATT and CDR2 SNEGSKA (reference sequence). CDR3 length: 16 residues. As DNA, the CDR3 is TGCAGTGCTAGGGATAAGGGGCTACTCAGAATCAATGAGCAGTTCTTC. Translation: CSARDKGLLRINEQFF.

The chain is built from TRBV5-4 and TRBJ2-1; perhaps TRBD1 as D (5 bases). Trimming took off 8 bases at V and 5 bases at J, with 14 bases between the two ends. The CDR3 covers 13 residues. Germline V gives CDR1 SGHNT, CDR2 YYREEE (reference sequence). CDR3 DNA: TGTGCCAGTGGTAGGCAGGGTGACAATGAGCAGTTCTTC. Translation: CASGRQGDNEQFF.

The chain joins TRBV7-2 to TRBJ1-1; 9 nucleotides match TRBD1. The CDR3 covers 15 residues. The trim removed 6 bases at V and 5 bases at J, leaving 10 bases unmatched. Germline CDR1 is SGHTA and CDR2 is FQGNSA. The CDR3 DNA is TGTGCCAGCAGTCCTCTACAGGGGGCAGGAACTGAAGCTTTCTTT. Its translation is CASSPLQGAGTEAFF.

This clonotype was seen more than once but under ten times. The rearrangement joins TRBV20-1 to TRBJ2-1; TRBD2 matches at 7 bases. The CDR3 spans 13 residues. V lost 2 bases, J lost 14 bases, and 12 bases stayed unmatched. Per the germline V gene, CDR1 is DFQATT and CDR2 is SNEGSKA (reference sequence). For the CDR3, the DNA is TGCAGTGCTAGAAAAGCGGGACTCCCTAAGGAGTTCTTC. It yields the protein CSARKAGLPKEFF.

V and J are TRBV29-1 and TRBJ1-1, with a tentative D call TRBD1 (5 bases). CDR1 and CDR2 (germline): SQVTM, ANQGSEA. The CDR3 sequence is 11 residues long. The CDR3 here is CRAAGHTEAFF. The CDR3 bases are TGCAGGGCGGCAGGGCACACTGAAGCTTTCTTT. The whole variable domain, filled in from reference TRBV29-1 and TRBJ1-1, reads SAVISQKPSRDICQRGTSLTIQCQVDSQVTMMFWYRQQPGQSLTLIATANQGSEATYESGFVIDKFPISRPNLTFSTLTVSNMSPEDSSIYLCRAAGHTEAFFGQGTRLTVV.

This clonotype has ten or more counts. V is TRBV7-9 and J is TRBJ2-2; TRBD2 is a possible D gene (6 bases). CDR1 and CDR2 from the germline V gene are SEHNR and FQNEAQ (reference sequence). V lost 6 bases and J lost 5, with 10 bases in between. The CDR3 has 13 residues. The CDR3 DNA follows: TGTGCCAGCAGTTTCGGAGGGACCGGGGAGCTGTTTTTT. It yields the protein CASSFGGTGELFF.

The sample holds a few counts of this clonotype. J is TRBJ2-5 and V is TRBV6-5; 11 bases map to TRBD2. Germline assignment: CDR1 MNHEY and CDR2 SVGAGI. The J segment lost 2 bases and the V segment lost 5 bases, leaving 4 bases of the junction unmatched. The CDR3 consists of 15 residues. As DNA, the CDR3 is TGTGCCAGCAGTCGGACTAGCGGGTTGCAAGAGACCCAGTACTTC. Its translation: CASSRTSGLQETQYF.

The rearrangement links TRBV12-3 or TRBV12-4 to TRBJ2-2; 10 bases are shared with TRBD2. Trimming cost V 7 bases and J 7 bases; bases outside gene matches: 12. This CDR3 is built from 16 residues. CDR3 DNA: TGTGCCAGCAATCCTAGCGGGAGAGGTGCGGACGGGGAGCTGTTTTTT. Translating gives CASNPSGRGADGELFF.

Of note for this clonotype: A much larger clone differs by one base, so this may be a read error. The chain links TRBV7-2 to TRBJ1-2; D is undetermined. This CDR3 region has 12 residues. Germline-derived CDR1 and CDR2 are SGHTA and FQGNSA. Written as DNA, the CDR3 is TGTGTCAGCAGCCCGGATAACTATGGCTACACCTTC. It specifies CVSSPDNYGYTF.

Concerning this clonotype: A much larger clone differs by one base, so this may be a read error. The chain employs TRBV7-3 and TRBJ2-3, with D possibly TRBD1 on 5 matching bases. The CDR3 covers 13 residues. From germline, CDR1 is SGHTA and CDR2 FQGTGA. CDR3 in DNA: TGTGCCAGCAGCTTAACGGGGCCAGATACGAAGTATTTT. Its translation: CASSLTGPDTKYF.

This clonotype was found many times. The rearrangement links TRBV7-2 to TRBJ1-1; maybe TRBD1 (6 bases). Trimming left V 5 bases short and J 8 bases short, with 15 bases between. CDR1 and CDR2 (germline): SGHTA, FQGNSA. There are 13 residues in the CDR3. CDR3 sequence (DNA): TGTGCCAGCAGCCCTGGGGGGCAGGGGGAAGCTTTCTTT. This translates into CASSPGGQGEAFF.

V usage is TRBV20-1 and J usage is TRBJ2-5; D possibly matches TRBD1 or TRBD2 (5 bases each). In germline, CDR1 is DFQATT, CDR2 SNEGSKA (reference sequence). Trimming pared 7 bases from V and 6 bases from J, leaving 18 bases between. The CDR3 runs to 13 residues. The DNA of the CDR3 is TGCAGTGTCAACCCGGGACCACCGAAGACCCAGTACTTC. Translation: CSVNPGPPKTQYF.

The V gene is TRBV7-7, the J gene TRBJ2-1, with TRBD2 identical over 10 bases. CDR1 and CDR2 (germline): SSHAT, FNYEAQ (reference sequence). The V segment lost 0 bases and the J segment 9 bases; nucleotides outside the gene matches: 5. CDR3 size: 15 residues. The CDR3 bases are TGTGCCAGCAGCTTAGCGGCTAGCGGGAGTAGTGAGCAGTTCTTC. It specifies CASSLAASGSSEQFF.

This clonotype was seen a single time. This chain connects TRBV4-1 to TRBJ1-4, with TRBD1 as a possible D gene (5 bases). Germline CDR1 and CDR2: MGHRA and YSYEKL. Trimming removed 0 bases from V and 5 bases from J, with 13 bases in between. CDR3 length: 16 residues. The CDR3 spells CASSQDPRGLNEKLFF. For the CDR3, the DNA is TGCGCCAGCAGCCAAGATCCGAGGGGACTGAATGAAAAACTGTTTTTT.